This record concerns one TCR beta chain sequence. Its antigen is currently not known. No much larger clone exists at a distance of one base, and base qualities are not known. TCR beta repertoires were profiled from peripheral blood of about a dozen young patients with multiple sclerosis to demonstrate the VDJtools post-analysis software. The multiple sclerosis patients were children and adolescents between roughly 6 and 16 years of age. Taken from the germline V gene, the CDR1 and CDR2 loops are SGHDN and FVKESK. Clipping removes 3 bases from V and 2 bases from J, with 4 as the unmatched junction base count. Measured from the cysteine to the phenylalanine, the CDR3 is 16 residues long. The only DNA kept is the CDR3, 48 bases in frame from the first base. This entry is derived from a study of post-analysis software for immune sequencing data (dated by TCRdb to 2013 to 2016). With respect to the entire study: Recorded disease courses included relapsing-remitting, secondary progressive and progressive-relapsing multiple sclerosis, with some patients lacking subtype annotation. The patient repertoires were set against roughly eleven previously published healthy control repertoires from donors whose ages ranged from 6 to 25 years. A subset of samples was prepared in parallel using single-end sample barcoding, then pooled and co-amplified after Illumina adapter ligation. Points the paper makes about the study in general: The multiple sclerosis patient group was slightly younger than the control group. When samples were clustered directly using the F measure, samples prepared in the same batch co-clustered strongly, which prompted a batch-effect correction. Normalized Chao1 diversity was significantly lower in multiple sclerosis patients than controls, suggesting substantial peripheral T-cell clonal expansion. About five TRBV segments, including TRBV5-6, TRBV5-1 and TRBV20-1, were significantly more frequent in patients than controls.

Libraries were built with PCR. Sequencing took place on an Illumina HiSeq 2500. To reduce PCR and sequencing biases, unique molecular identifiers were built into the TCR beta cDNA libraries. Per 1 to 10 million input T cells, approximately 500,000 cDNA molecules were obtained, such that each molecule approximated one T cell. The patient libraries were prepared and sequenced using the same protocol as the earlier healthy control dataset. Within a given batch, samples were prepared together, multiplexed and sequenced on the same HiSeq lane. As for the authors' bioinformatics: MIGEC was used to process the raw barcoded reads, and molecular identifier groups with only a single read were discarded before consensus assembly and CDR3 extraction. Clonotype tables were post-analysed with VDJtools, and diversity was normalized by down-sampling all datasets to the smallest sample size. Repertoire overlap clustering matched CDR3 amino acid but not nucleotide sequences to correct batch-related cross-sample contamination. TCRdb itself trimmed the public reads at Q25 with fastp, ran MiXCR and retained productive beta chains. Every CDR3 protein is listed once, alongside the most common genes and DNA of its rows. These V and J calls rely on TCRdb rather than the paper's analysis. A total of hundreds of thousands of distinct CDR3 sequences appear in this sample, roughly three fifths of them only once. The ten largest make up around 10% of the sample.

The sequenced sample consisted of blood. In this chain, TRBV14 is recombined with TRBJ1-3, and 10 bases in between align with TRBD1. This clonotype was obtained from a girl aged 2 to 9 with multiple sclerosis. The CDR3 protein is CASSHRQGAAGNTIYF. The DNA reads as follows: TGTGCCAGCAGCCATAGACAGGGGGCGGCTGGAAACACCATATATTTT. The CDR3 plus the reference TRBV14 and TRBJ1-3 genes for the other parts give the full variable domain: EAGVTQFPSHSVIEKGQTVTLRCDPISGHDNLYWYRRVMGKEIKFLLHFVKESKQDESGMPNNRFLAERTGGTYSTLKVQPAELEDSGVYFCASSHRQGAAGNTIYFGEGSWLTVV.